These 28 T cell receptor beta chains were all obtained from the same sample, sequenced in a study of blood T cells in healthy people across ages. A J-beta primer mix and a sample-barcoded 5' primer were used in a second PCR of about 7 to 12 cycles. Each CDR3 protein is one row after TCRdb ran MiXCR on the 5' RACE reads. The sample includes about 1.7 million distinct CDR3 sequences, roughly 27% of them seen just once. Sequencing was done on a sample of blood. These receptors all come from a woman between 25 and 40 years old in good health.

A few counts support this clonotype. This chain joins TRBV2 and TRBJ1-2; D is perhaps TRBD1 (5 bases). Trimming took 6 bases from V and 7 from J, leaving 18 bases between them. Germline CDR1 reads SNHLY; CDR2 reads FYNNEI. The CDR3 has 14 residues. CDR3 region: CASRNSWGSRGYTF. For the CDR3, the DNA is TGTGCCAGCAGGAATTCTTGGGGGAGCCGTGGCTACACCTTC.

J is TRBJ2-3 and V is TRBV28; D possibly corresponds to TRBD1 (6 bases). CDR3 size: 15 residues. V was clipped by 6 bases and J by 2 bases, with 15 bases between them. Germline loops: CDR1 MDHEN, CDR2 SYDVKM. DNA for the CDR3: TGTGCCAGCAGCGTTCAGCGGACAGCCACAGATACGCAGTATTTT. Its translation is CASSVQRTATDTQYF. Full variable domain (outside the CDR3, taken from reference TRBV28 and TRBJ2-3): DVKVTQSSRYLVKRTGEKVFLECVQDMDHENMFWYRQDPGLGLRLIYFSYDVKMKEKGDIPEGYSVSREKKERFSLILESASTNQTSMYLCASSVQRTATDTQYFGPGTRLTVL.

This chain connects TRBV11-2 to TRBJ2-3; 8 bases align to TRBD2. This CDR3 is built from 14 residues. Germline V gene sequence: CDR1 SGHAT, CDR2 FQNNGV. V was pared by 4 bases and J by 4 bases, with 4 bases of the junction left unmatched. For the CDR3, the DNA is TGTGCCAGCAGCTCTAGCGGGTGGGCAGATACGCAGTATTTT. Its translation is CASSSSGWADTQYF. Combining the CDR3 with reference TRBV11-2 and TRBJ2-3 gives the whole variable domain EAGVAQSPRYKIIEKRQSVAFWCNPISGHATLYWYQQILGQGPKLLIQFQNNGVVDDSQLPKDRFSAERLKGVDSTLKIQPAKLEDSAVYLCASSSSGWADTQYFGPGTRLTVL.

The chain combines TRBV9 with TRBJ2-1; 9 bases agree with TRBD1. The J call is doubtful: the DNA matches TRBJ2-7 better. The CDR3 is 15 amino acids. The germline V gene has CDR1 SGDLS and CDR2 YYNGEE. The CDR3 nucleotides are TGTGCCAGCAGCGTAGGGACAGGGGAGGACAATGAGCAGTACTTC. Translated: CASSVGTGEDNEQYF.

Details on this clonotype: An end of the junction differs from the germline gene, which may be a read error. The gene calls are TRBV11-3 and TRBJ2-1, with D possibly TRBD2 on 6 matching bases. The CDR3 length is 16 residues. Per germline, CDR1 SGHNT and CDR2 YENEEA. The CDR3 loop reads CASSLGAGRSYDEQFF. The CDR3 bases are TGTGCCAGCAGCTTAGGAGCGGGCCGCTCCTACGATGAGCAGTTCTTC.

The V gene is TRBV5-1, the J gene TRBJ2-5; 13 nucleotides line up with TRBD2. Germline loops: CDR1 SGHRS, CDR2 YFSETQ. J lost 8 bases, V lost 4 bases, and 11 bases had no gene match. The CDR3 has 16 residues. The chain's CDR3 is CASSLTSGGPAHTQYF. CDR3 sequence (DNA): TGCGCCAGCAGCCTGACTAGCGGGGGGCCCGCGCATACCCAGTACTTC.

This clonotype was counted between two and nine times. This chain links TRBV6-6 with TRBJ2-1, with 9 bases lining up with TRBD1. The CDR3 sequence is 14 residues long. Trimming took 2 bases from V and 8 from J; bases not matched to a gene: 4. The germline CDR1 and CDR2 sequences are MNHNY and SVGAGI (reference sequence). CDR3 nucleotides: TGTGCCAGCAGTTACAGGGACAGGGTTGATGAGCAGTTCTTC. It encodes CASSYRDRVDEQFF.

This clonotype was seen repeatedly, ten times or more. This chain joins TRBV29-1 and TRBJ2-3; TRBD1 or TRBD2 may be the D gene (5 bases each). Trimming removed 7 bases at V and 2 bases at J, with 13 bases between. CDR1 SQVTM and CDR2 ANQGSEA come from the germline V gene. This CDR3 is built from 13 residues. CDR3 nucleotides: TGCAGCGCCTCGGGACCTCTCACAGATACGCAGTATTTT. It translates to CSASGPLTDTQYF.

This clonotype was seen repeatedly, ten times or more. The J gene is TRBJ2-1, the V gene TRBV12-3 or TRBV12-4; 11 positions match TRBD1. J gave up 8 bases and V 4 bases, and 1 base lay outside the gene matches. There are 13 residues in the CDR3. CDR3 DNA: TGTGCCAGCAGTTGGGACAGGGGGTATGAGCAGTTCTTC. Its translation: CASSWDRGYEQFF.

V gene TRBV20-1 combines with J gene TRBJ2-3; D is perhaps TRBD2 (5 bases). V was cut by 3 bases and J by 1 base, with 8 bases left in between. The CDR3 contains 13 residues. Germline V lookup: CDR1 DFQATT, CDR2 SNEGSKA (reference sequence). The CDR3 protein is CSAREARTDTQYF. The CDR3 region has the DNA TGCAGTGCTAGGGAGGCCCGCACAGATACGCAGTATTTT.

The sample holds a few counts of this clonotype. The genes are TRBV5-1 and TRBJ2-5; 10 bases map to TRBD1. With V trimmed by 4 bases and J by 4 bases, 4 bases remained unmatched. In germline, CDR1 is SGHRS, CDR2 YFSETQ. The CDR3 extends over 14 amino acids. CDR3 in DNA: TGCGCCAGCAGCGTCGGGACAGGGGCAGAGACCCAGTACTTC. Protein sequence: CASSVGTGAETQYF.

The sample holds a few counts of this clonotype. The rearrangement uses TRBV24-1 and TRBJ1-5; 7 bases match TRBD1. V trimming: 4 bases; J trimming: 3 bases; junction bases outside the gene matches: 8. In germline, CDR1 is KGHDR, CDR2 SFDVKD. The CDR3 extends over 16 amino acids. CDR3 sequence reads: CATSDPRDSSNQPQHF. CDR3 nucleotide sequence: TGTGCCACCAGTGACCCCCGGGACAGCTCCAATCAGCCCCAGCATTTT.

The chain joins TRBV7-9 to TRBJ2-2; D is undetermined. CDR1 is SEHNR, CDR2 FQNEAQ, per germline (reference sequence). Trimming took off 0 bases at V and 4 bases at J, with 6 bases between the two ends. This CDR3 is built from 14 residues. CDR3 DNA sequence: TGTGCCAGCAGCTTAGCCGTTGTCACCGGGGAGCTGTTTTTT. Protein product: CASSLAVVTGELFF.

This clonotype was recorded a few times. The V and J genes are TRBV20-1 and TRBJ2-3; the D gene is possibly TRBD1 (6 bases). The V end lost 5 bases, the J end lost 6 bases, and 12 bases lay between the germline ends. Germline assignment: CDR1 DFQATT and CDR2 SNEGSKA (reference sequence). The CDR3 totals 12 residues. The CDR3 sequence: CSAFIQGDTQYF. CDR3 nucleotide sequence: TGCAGTGCTTTTATTCAGGGGGATACGCAGTATTTT.

This clonotype was seen many times. V is TRBV29-1 and J is TRBJ1-6, with 7 bases that match TRBD1. The CDR3 length is 13 residues. V shed 4 bases, J shed 8 bases, and the junction held 5 bases outside the gene matches. Germline CDR1 SQVTM, CDR2 ANQGSEA. In DNA form, the CDR3 reads TGCAGCGTTGCGGACAGGCCCGATTCACCCCTCCACTTT. It specifies CSVADRPDSPLHF.

The V gene is TRBV12-3 or TRBV12-4, the J gene TRBJ1-1; a weak D match, TRBD1 (6 bases). The V and J ends lost 2 bases and 12 bases respectively, with 25 bases between them. CDR3 length: 16 residues. CDR3 sequence: CASSLIGGGRPTVPFF. CDR3 nucleotide sequence: TGTGCCAGCAGTTTAATAGGGGGTGGCAGGCCCACAGTCCCTTTCTTT.

Comments on this clonotype: A much larger clone sits a single nucleotide away, making a read error possible. The chain couples TRBV7-2 to TRBJ1-2, with 10 nucleotides matching TRBD1. CDR1 is SGHTA, CDR2 FQGNSA, per germline. The CDR3 length is 16 residues. The CDR3 DNA is TGTGCCAGCAGCTCCCCCGGGACAGGGGATAACTGTGGCTACACCTTC. It encodes CASSSPGTGDNCGYTF.

The rearrangement uses TRBV4-1 and TRBJ1-5; 12 bases fit TRBD1. The CDR3 is 17 residues long. The V gene's germline CDR1 is MGHRA and CDR2 YSYEKL. The V segment lost 8 bases and the J segment 1 base; nucleotides outside the gene matches: 9. CDR3 amino acids: CASGLSGQGASNQPQHF. For the CDR3, the DNA is TGCGCCAGCGGCCTATCGGGACAGGGGGCCAGCAATCAGCCCCAGCATTTT.

The V gene is TRBV7-6, the J gene TRBJ2-2; D is perhaps TRBD1 (6 bases). CDR1 SGHVS and CDR2 FNYEAQ come from the germline V gene. V gave up 2 bases and J gave up 1 base, with 17 bases separating them. The CDR3 is 18 amino acids. CDR3 in DNA: TGTGCCAGCAGCTTACCTCGGCCCGGGACACTGAACACCGGGGAGCTGTTTTTT. This codes for CASSLPRPGTLNTGELFF.

The J gene is TRBJ2-5, the V gene TRBV3-1; D not certain. The V end lost 0 bases, the J end lost 7 bases, and 12 bases lay between the germline ends. The germline CDR1 and CDR2 sequences are LGHDT and YNNKEL (reference sequence). This CDR3 has 14 amino acids. CDR3: CASSQEDRPWTQYF. The CDR3 DNA sequence: TGTGCCAGCAGCCAAGAGGATCGTCCCTGGACCCAGTACTTC.

The sample holds a few counts of this clonotype. The chain recombines TRBV29-1 with TRBJ1-5; TRBD1 aligns across 8 bases. Germline assignment: CDR1 SQVTM and CDR2 ANQGSEA. The V and J ends lost 6 bases and 2 bases, in that order; junction bases with no gene match: 6. The CDR3 runs to 14 residues. The CDR3 protein is CSVIQGAGNQPQHF. The DNA for the CDR3 is TGCAGCGTAATTCAGGGGGCGGGCAATCAGCCCCAGCATTTT.

The CDR3 protein is CASSQSWTGEAFF. CDR3 DNA: TGTGCCAGCAGCCAGAGTTGGACAGGGGAAGCTTTCTTT. This sequence joins TRBV3-1 and TRBJ1-1, with 8 bases that match TRBD1. Germline CDR1 reads LGHDT; CDR2 reads YNNKEL (reference sequence). Trimming at V came to 3 bases and at J to 8 bases, leaving 5 bases not matched to a gene. CDR3 size: 13 residues.

This clonotype was detected a few times. The chain is built from TRBV4-1 and TRBJ1-2, with 8 bases identical to TRBD1. Trimming at V came to 0 bases and at J to 11 bases, leaving 8 bases not matched to a gene. This CDR3 spans 14 amino acids. Germline V gene sequence: CDR1 MGHRA, CDR2 YSYEKL. This chain's CDR3 is CASSQDGFRTGYTF. CDR3 nucleotide sequence: TGCGCCAGCAGCCAAGATGGGTTTAGGACAGGGTACACCTTC.

As regards this clonotype: One end of the junction fails to match germline, which may point to a read error. CDR3 sequence (DNA): TGCAGTGCGCCGGACAGGGAAGGGGCAGATATGCAGTATTTT. Its protein is CSAPDREGADMQYF. The gene calls are TRBV20-1 and TRBJ2-3, with 8 bases matching TRBD1. This CDR3 has 14 residues. The germline CDR1 and CDR2 sequences are DFQATT and SNEGSKA (reference sequence).

Concerning this clonotype itself: Being one base from a much bigger clone, this may be a read error. The gene calls are TRBV12-3 or TRBV12-4 and TRBJ2-1, with D hard to call. This CDR3 is built from 13 residues. Written as DNA, the CDR3 is TGTGCCAGCAGACCTGCGGCCTCCTTCGAGCAGGACTTC. It translates to CASRPAASFEQDF.

The table lists this clonotype with a few counts. This chain connects TRBV7-2 to TRBJ2-1; TRBD2 aligns across 7 bases. The ends lost 3 bases at V and 8 bases at J; junction bases unmatched: 13. This CDR3 contains 16 residues. Germline values: CDR1 SGHTA, CDR2 FQGNSA. CDR3 in amino acids: CASSFFSGCLGYEQFF. For the CDR3, the DNA is TGTGCCAGCAGCTTCTTTAGCGGGTGTCTTGGCTATGAGCAGTTCTTC. Full variable domain (remainder filled in from reference TRBV7-2 and TRBJ2-1): GAGVSQSPSNKVTEKGKDVELRCDPISGHTALYWYRQSLGQGLEFLIYFQGNSAPDKSGLPSDRFSAERTGGSVSTLTIQRTQQEDSAVYLCASSFFSGCLGYEQFFGPGTRLTVL.

In this sample, this clonotype turned up many times. The chain links TRBV4-1 to TRBJ2-1, with unresolved D. Trimming stripped 1 base from V and 7 bases from J, with 11 bases between. Germline lookup yields CDR1 MGHRA and CDR2 YSYEKL. This CDR3 has 14 amino acids. The chain's CDR3 is CASSQGAAENEQFF. CDR3 bases: TGCGCCAGCAGCCAAGGGGCAGCCGAGAATGAGCAGTTCTTC.

There are many counts of this clonotype. CDR3 sequence: CASSLGTGTSGASLEETQYF. The DNA for the CDR3 is TGCGCCAGCAGCCTAGGAACCGGGACTAGCGGGGCGAGCCTGGAAGAGACCCAGTACTTC. The V and J genes are TRBV4-3 and TRBJ2-5; 13 nucleotides agree with TRBD2. Germline V lookup: CDR1 LGHNA, CDR2 YSLEER. With 4 bases clipped from V and 3 bases from J, the junction kept 17 bases outside the gene matches. CDR3 length: 20 residues.